The present TCR beta chain was sequenced within a study of blood T cell repertoires in COVID-19 (TCRdb year 2020). Looking at the study overall: Samples from collaborators originated in the United States, Italy and Spain and spanned both the acute and convalescent phases of COVID-19. The repertoires were made available in a free public database intended to serve as a resource for research on the immune response to SARS-CoV-2. The sample metadata nearly always contained a de-identified subject ID, COVID-19 status, age in years and sex. Subjects who had been exposed to COVID-19, were actively infected with it, or had recovered from it provided the deeply sampled blood TCRbeta repertoires that made up the dataset. The material from the prospective study consisted of cDNA or gDNA derived from T cells, B-cell-depleted T cells, or PBMCs. Where available, HLA class I and class II types were taken from metadata supplied by the sample provider and were not determined by assay-based typing. Samples were obtained from the ongoing ImmuneRACE study (first 160 participants) and from over 1,000 subjects provided by 6 global collaborators. What the research found in general, with its limitations: Clinical and demographic metadata were provided uncurated, with the amount varying by source and participant.

Whole blood was collected in K2EDTA tubes by collaborating institutions according to the institutions' own protocols. For TCRbeta analysis, collaborator samples were shipped as frozen whole blood, as isolated PBMCs, or as DNA extracted from either sample type. The junction carries 13 bases between V and J, which are trimmed by 2 bases and 7 bases respectively. The CDR3, from cysteine to phenylalanine, totals 14 residues. Kept here is only the CDR3 DNA, which spans 42 bases and is read in frame from base 1. Based on the germline V gene, the CDR1 and CDR2 sequences are SGHDT and YYEEEE. Regarding this clone: Its cognate antigen has yet to be identified. Within one base of it there is no much larger clone, and no base qualities were kept.

The immunoSEQ Assay, a bias-controlled multiplex PCR, was used to amplify TCRbeta CDR3 regions from genomic DNA. The original methods were these. The number of nucleated cells in each sample was estimated from the amplification of reference gene primers within the assay. Sequence reads were collapsed and filtered to measure the absolute abundance of every unique TCRbeta CDR3 rearrangement. Productive Simpson clonality was computed per sample as the square root of Simpson's diversity index over productive rearrangements. Not all clones reach the TCRdb copy of this immuneACCESS table, which keeps in-frame sequences only. Checked studies attribute under half of the gap to unresolved V genes and leave the rest unexplained. V, J and clone size were drawn from that table, and D and trimming were deduced from the DNA. Present in this sample are under 200,000 clones, roughly 87% of which were seen just once. The ten top clones hold roughly 21% of the sample.

Sequencing was performed on peripheral blood. The source is a man in his sixties with active or convalescent COVID-19. The rearrangement joined TRBV5-6 to TRBJ2-4, and possibly TRBD1, on 5 matching bases. The CDR3 protein sequence reads: CASSLGHNLNIQYF. The sequenced DNA: TGTGCCAGCAGCTTAGGACATAACTTGAACATTCAGTACTTC.